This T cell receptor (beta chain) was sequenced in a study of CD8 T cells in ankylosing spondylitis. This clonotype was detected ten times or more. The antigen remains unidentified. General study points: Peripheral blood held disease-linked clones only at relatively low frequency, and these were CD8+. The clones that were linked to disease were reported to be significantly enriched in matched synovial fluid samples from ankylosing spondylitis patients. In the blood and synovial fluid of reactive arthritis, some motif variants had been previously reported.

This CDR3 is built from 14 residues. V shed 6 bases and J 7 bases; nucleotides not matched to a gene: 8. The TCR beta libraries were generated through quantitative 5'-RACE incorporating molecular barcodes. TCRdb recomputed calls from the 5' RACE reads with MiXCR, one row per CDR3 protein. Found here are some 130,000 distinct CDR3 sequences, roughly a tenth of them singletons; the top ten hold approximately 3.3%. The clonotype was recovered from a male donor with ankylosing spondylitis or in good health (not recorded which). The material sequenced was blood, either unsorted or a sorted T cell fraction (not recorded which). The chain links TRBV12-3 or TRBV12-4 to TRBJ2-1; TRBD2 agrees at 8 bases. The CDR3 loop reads CASSLQAGVNEQFF. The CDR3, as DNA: TGTGCCAGCAGCTTGCAAGCGGGAGTTAATGAGCAGTTCTTC.